The clone carrying this T cell receptor (beta chain) was found once. The V and J ends lost 2 bases and 8 bases respectively, with 19 bases between them. Germline lookup yields CDR1 SGDLS and CDR2 YYNGEE. CDR3 length: 16 residues. The data were produced by immunoSEQ multiplex PCR, yet TCRdb's version contains in-frame clones alone and is incomplete. Found here are some 340,000 clones, 85% of them singletons; the top ten hold around 3.4%. The data are from a study of blood T cell repertoires in COVID-19. Overall study context: Sources were T cells, B-cell-depleted T cells, or PBMCs; the material itself was cDNA or gDNA.

This TCR was sampled from a young woman with acute or convalescent COVID-19. The rearrangement uses TRBV9 and TRBJ1-4, with D tentatively TRBD1 (5 bases). The sequencing sample was made of peripheral blood. The CDR3 nucleotides are TGTGCCAGCAGCGTTCCTGCGACCGCCGGGGGGGAAAAACTGTTTTTT. This encodes CASSVPATAGGEKLFF.